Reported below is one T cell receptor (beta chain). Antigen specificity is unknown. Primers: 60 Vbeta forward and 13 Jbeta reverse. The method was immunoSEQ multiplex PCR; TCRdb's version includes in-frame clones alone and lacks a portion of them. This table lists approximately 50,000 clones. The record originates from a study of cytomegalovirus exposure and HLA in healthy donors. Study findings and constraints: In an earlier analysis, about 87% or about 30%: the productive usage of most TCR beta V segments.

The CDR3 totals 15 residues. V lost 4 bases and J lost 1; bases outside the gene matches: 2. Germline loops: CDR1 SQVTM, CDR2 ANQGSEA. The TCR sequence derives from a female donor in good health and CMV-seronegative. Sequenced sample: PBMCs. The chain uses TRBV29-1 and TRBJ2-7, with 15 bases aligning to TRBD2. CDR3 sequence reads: CSVGGLAGGSYEQYF. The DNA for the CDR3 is TGCAGCGTTGGGGGACTAGCGGGGGGATCCTACGAGCAGTACTTC.